This T cell receptor beta chain is drawn from a study of early T cells in non-severe SARS-CoV-2 infection. Study information: Bulk RNA from unsorted whole blood was sequenced; chains were unpaired. Whole-study results and caveats: Anti-spike CD8 responses were favored by VDJdb matching, which missed private and CD4 specificities.

This clonotype was seen ten or more times. Its antigen is unidentified. The TCR library protocol was used to attach unique molecular identifiers. These identifiers were attached to individual cDNA molecules. TCRdb re-derived calls from the 5' RACE reads in MiXCR, one entry per CDR3 protein. The repertoire holds some 50,000 distinct CDR3 sequences, with about 9.1% as singletons. This CDR3 spans 17 amino acids. V was pared by 3 bases and J by 5 bases, with 20 bases between. The chain has TRBV12-3 or TRBV12-4 and TRBJ2-1; D could derive from TRBD1 or TRBD2 (5 bases each). Sample: whole blood. The TCR sequence derives from an adult who was a healthcare worker with PCR-confirmed SARS-CoV-2 infection or an uninfected control (not recorded which). The CDR3: CASSFPVEGRPDNEQFF. CDR3 DNA: TGTGCCAGCAGTTTTCCGGTCGAGGGACGACCTGACAATGAGCAGTTCTTC.